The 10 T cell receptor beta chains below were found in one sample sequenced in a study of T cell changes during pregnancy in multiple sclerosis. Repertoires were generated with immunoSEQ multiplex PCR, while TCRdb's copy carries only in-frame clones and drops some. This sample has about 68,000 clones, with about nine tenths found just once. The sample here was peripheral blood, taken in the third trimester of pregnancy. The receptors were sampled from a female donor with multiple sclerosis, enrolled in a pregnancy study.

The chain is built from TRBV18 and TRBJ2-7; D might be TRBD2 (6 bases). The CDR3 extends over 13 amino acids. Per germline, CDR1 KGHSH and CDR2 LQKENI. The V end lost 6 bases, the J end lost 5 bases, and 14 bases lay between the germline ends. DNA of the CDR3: TGTGCCAGCTCCCCCATCGGGGGACACGAGCAGTACTTC. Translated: CASSPIGGHEQYF.

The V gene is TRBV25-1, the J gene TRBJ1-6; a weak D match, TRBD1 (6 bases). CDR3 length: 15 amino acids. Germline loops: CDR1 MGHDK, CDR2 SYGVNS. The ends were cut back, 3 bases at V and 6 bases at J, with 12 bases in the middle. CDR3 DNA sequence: TGTGCCAGCAGTGACGACAGGCCTCCTAATTCACCCCTCCACTTT. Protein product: CASSDDRPPNSPLHF.

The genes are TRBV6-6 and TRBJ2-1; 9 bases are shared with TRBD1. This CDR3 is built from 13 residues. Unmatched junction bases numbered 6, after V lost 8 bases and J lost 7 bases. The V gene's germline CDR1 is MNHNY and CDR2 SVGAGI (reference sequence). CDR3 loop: CASSLGQGNEQFF. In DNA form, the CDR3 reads TGTGCCAGCTCACTAGGACAGGGGAATGAGCAGTTCTTC.

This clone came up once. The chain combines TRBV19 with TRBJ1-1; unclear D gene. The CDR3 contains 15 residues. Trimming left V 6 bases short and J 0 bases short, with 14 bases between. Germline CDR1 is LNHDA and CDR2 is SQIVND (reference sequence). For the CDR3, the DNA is TGTGCCAGTAGCATCGGACTTTCCATGAACACTGAAGCTTTCTTT. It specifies CASSIGLSMNTEAFF.

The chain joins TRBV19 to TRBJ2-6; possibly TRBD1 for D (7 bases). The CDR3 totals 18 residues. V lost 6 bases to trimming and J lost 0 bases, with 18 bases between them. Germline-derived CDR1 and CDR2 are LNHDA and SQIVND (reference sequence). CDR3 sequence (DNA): TGTGCCAGTAGGGTTTCAGACAGGGACTTCTCTGGGGCCAACGTCCTGACTTTC. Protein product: CASRVSDRDFSGANVLTF. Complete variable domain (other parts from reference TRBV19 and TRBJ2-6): DGGITQSPKYLFRKEGQNVTLSCEQNLNHDAMYWYRQDPGQGLRLIYYSQIVNDFQKGDIAEGYSVSREKKESFPLTVTSAQKNPTAFYLCASRVSDRDFSGANVLTFGAGSRLTVL.

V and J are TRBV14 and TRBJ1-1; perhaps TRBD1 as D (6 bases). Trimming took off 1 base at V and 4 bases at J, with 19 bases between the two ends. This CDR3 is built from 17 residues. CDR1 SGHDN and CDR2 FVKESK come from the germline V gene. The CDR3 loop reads CASSQVALGARSTEAFF. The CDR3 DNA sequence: TGTGCCAGCAGCCAAGTGGCCCTGGGGGCAAGGAGCACTGAAGCTTTCTTT. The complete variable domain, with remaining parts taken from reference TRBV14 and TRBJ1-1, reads EAGVTQFPSHSVIEKGQTVTLRCDPISGHDNLYWYRRVMGKEIKFLLHFVKESKQDESGMPNNRFLAERTGGTYSTLKVQPAELEDSGVYFCASSQVALGARSTEAFFGQGTRLTVV.

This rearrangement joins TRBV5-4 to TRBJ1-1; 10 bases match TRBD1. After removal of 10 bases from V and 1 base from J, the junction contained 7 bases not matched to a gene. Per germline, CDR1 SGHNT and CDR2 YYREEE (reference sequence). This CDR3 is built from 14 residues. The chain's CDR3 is CAGRTGGKNTEAFF. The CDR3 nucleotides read TGTGCCGGTAGGACAGGGGGGAAGAACACTGAAGCTTTCTTT.

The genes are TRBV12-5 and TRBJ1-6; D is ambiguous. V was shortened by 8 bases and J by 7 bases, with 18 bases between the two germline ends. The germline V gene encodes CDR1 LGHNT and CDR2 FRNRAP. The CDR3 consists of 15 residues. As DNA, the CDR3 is TGTGCTAGTTCTACTGCGGAGAGTACGAATTCACCCCTCCACTTT. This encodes CASSTAESTNSPLHF.

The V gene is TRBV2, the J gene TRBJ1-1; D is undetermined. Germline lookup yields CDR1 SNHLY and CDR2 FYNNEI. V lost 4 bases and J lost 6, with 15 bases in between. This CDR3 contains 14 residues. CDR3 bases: TGTGCCAGCAGTGGGAAACTCCTGACACCTGAAGCTTTCTTT. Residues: CASSGKLLTPEAFF.

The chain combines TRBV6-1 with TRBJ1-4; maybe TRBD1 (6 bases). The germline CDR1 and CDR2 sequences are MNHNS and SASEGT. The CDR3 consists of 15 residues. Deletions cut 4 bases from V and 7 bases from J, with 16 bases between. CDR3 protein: CASSARLEGGEKLFF. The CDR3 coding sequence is TGTGCCAGCAGTGCCCGATTGGAAGGGGGTGAAAAACTGTTTTTT.